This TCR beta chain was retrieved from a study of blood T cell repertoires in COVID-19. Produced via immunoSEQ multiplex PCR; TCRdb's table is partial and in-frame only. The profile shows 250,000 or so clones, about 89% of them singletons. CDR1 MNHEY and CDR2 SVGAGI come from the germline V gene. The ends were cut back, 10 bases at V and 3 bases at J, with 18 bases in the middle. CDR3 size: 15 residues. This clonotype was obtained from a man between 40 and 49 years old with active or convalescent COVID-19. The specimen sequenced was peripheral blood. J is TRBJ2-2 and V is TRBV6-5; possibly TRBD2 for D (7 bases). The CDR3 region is CAIRGGRSDTGELFF. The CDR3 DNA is TGTGCCATTAGGGGGGGGCGCTCGGACACCGGGGAGCTGTTTTTT.